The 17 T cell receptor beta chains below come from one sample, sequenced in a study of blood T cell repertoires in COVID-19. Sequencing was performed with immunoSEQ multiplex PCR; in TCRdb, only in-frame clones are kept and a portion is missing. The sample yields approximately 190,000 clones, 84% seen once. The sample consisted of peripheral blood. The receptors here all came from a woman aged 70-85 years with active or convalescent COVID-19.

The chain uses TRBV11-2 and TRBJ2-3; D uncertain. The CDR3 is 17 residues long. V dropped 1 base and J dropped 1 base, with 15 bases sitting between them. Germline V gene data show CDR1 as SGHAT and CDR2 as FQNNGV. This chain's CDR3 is CASSLGATTSGTDTQYF. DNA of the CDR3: TGTGCCAGCAGCTTAGGAGCCACTACGTCTGGCACAGATACGCAGTATTTT.

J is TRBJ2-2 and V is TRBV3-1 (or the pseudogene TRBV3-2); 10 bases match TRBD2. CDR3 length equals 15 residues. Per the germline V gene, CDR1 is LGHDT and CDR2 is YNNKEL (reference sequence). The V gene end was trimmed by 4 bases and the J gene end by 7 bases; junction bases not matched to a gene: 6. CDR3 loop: CASSPRAGGGGELFF. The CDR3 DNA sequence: TGTGCCAGCAGCCCCCGAGCGGGAGGGGGCGGGGAGCTGTTTTTT.

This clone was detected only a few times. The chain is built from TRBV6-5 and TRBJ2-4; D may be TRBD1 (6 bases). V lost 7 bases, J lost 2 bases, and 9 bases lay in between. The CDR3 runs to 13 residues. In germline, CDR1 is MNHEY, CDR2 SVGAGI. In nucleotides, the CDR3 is TGTGCCAGCAACAGGGTGTCCAAAAACATTCAGTACTTC. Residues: CASNRVSKNIQYF.

The CDR3 here is CASSGGLTDTQYF. For the CDR3, the DNA is TGCGCCAGCAGTGGGGGCCTCACAGATACGCAGTATTTT. This chain links TRBV10-1 with TRBJ2-3; possibly TRBD1 for D (5 bases). Trimming pared 4 bases from V and 2 bases from J, leaving 7 bases between. The germline CDR1 and CDR2 sequences are WNHNN and SYGVQD (reference sequence). The CDR3 has 13 amino acids.

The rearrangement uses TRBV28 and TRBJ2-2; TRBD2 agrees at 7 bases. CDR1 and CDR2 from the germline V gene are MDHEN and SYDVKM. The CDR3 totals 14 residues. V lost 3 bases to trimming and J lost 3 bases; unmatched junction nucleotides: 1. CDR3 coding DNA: TGTGCCAGCAGTTTCGCGGGAGACACCGGGGAGCTGTTTTTT. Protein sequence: CASSFAGDTGELFF.

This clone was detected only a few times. The DNA of the CDR3 is TGTGCCAGCAGCTTTGGGAGGGCCTCGAACACCGGGGAGCTGTTTTTT. Its translation is CASSFGRASNTGELFF. The chain uses TRBV7-9 and TRBJ2-2, with 7 bases identical to TRBD2. V lost 3 bases, J lost 0 bases, and 4 bases stayed unmatched. Germline V CDR1 and CDR2: SEHNR, FQNEAQ (reference sequence). The CDR3 has 16 amino acids.

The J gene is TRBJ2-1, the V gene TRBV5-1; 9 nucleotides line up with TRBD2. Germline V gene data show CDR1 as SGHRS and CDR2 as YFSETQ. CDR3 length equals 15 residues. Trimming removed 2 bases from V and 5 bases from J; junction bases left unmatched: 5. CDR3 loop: CASSLLGTSNNEQFF. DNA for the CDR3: TGCGCCAGCAGCTTACTCGGGACTAGCAACAATGAGCAGTTCTTC. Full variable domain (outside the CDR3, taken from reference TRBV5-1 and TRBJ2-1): KAGVTQTPRYLIKTRGQQVTLSCSPISGHRSVSWYQQTPGQGLQFLFEYFSETQRNKGNFPGRFSGRQFSNSRSEMNVSTLELGDSALYLCASSLLGTSNNEQFFGPGTRLTVL.

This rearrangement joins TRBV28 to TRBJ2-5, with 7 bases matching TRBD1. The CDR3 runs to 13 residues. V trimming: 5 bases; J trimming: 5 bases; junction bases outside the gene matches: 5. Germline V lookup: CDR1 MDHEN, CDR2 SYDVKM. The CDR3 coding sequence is TGTGCCAGCAGTGAGACAGGGCAGGAGACCCAGTACTTC. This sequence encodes CASSETGQETQYF.

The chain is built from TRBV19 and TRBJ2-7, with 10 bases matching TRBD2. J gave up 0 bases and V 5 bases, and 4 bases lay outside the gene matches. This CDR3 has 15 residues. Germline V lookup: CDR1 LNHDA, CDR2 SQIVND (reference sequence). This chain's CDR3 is CASSYSGRTSYEQYF. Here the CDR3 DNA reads TGTGCCAGTAGTTATAGCGGGAGGACCTCCTACGAGCAGTACTTC.

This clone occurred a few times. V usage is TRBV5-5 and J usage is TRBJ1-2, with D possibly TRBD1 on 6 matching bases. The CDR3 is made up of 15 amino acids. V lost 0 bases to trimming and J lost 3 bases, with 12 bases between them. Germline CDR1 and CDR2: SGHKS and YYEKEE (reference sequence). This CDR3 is CASSLAIGGDYGYTF. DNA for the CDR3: TGTGCCAGCAGCTTGGCCATAGGGGGTGACTATGGCTACACCTTC. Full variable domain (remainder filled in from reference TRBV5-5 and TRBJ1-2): DAGVTQSPTHLIKTRGQQVTLRCSPISGHKSVSWYQQVLGQGPQFIFQYYEKEERGRGNFPDRFSARQFPNYSSELNVNALLLGDSALYLCASSLAIGGDYGYTFGSGTRLTVV.

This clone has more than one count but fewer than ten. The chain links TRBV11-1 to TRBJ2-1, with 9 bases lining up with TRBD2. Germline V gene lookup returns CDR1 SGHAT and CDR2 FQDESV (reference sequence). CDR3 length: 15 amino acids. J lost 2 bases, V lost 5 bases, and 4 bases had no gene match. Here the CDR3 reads CASSLSGSPYNEQFF. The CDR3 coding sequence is TGTGCCAGCAGCCTTAGCGGGAGCCCCTACAATGAGCAGTTCTTC. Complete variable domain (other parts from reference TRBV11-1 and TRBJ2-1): EAEVAQSPRYKITEKSQAVAFWCDPISGHATLYWYRQILGQGPELLVQFQDESVVDDSQLPKDRFSAERLKGVDSTLKIQPAELGDSAMYLCASSLSGSPYNEQFFGPGTRLTVL.

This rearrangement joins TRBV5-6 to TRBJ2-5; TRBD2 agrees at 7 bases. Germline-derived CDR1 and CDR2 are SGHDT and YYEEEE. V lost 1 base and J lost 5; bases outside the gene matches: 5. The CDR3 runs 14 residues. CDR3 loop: CASSLRAGEETQYF. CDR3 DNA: TGTGCCAGCAGCTTGAGGGCGGGGGAGGAGACCCAGTACTTC.

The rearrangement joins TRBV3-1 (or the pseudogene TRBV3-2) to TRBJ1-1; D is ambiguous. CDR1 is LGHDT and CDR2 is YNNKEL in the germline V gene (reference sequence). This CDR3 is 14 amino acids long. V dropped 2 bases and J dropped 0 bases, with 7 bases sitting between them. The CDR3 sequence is CASSQRDLNTEAFF. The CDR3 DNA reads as TGTGCCAGCAGCCAACGCGATTTGAACACTGAAGCTTTCTTT.

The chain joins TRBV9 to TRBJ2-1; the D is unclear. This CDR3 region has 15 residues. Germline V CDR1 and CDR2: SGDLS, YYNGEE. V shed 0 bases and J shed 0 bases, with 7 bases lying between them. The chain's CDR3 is CASSVVPGSYNEQFF. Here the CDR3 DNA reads TGTGCCAGCAGCGTAGTCCCCGGCTCCTACAATGAGCAGTTCTTC.

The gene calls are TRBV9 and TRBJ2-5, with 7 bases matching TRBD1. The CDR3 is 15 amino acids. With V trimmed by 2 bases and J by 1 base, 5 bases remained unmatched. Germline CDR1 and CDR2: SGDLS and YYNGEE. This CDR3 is CASSVDRASQETQYF. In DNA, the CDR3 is TGTGCCAGCAGCGTCGACAGGGCCTCCCAAGAGACCCAGTACTTC.

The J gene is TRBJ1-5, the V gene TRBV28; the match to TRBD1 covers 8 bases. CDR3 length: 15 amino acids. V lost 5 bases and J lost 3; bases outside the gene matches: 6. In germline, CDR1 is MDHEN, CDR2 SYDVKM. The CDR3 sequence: CASSETGEYNQPQHF. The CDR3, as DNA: TGTGCCAGCAGTGAGACAGGGGAGTACAATCAGCCCCAGCATTTT. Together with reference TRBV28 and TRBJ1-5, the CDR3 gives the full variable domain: DVKVTQSSRYLVKRTGEKVFLECVQDMDHENMFWYRQDPGLGLRLIYFSYDVKMKEKGDIPEGYSVSREKKERFSLILESASTNQTSMYLCASSETGEYNQPQHFGDGTRLSIL.

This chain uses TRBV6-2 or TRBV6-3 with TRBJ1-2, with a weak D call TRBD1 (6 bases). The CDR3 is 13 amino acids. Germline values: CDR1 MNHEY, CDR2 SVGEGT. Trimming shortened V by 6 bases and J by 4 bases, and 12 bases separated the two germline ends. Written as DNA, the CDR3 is TGTGCCAGCAGCCCCGGGACAAGCTATGGCTACACCTTC. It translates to CASSPGTSYGYTF.